This T cell receptor beta chain emerged from a study of technical replicates of blood from several donors. Some clones are missing from TCRdb's copy, which holds only in-frame ones; the method was immunoSEQ multiplex PCR. The sample has 50,000 to 70,000 clones, around 96% seen once. Looked up from germline, CDR1 is MGHRA and CDR2 is YSYEKL. The V gene lost 3 bases and the J gene lost 0 bases, with 18 bases spanning the gap. The CDR3 is made up of 17 amino acids. Sequencing was done on a sample of PBMCs. The chain combines TRBV4-1 with TRBJ2-7; TRBD2 is a possible D gene (5 bases). This clonotype was obtained from a human donor in good health. Some clones in this sample may be carry-over from other donors' samples. In DNA form, the CDR3 reads TGCGCCAGCAGCCAGGACGAGAAGCGGACCAGCTCCTACGAGCAGTACTTC. Protein product: CASSQDEKRTSSYEQYF.